These T cell receptor beta chains were read from a single sample in a study of T cell responses to AZD1222 COVID-19 vaccine. Repertoires were generated with immunoSEQ multiplex PCR, while TCRdb's copy carries only in-frame clones and drops some. This sample has 85,000 to 100,000 clones; about 89% occur once, and the top ten carry about 9%. The input for sequencing was peripheral blood, taken 28 days after the second AZD1222 dose. These receptors all stem from an adult who received the AZD1222 COVID-19 vaccine. CDR3s include the opening cysteine and the closing phenylalanine or tryptophan. The D gene is left open where the match is weak.

>TRBD2|TRBV9|TRBJ2-3
CASSAGLAGPTDTQYF
>.|TRBV27|TRBJ1-2
CASSLSLRTVLSGYTF
>TRBD2|TRBV7-8|TRBJ2-2
CASSRLAGVSGELFF
>.|TRBV7-2|TRBJ1-5
CASSFQGQPQHF
>.|TRBV6-2/TRBV6-3|TRBJ1-2
CASSRHYGYTF
>.|TRBV27|TRBJ2-7
CASSSWAAPTYEQYF
>TRBD2|TRBV5-1|TRBJ2-7
CASNLQSTSGPSYEQYF
>TRBD2|TRBV7-8|TRBJ2-7
CASSLTVSGTSGRGAYEQYF
>.|TRBV7-8|TRBJ2-7
CASSLAGHSYEQYF
>TRBD1|TRBV19|TRBJ1-5
CASSIYGTGFNQPQHF
>.|TRBV2|TRBJ2-5
CASRTGSRETQYF
>TRBD2|TRBV5-4|TRBJ2-2
CASSRVVAGGPSLGSGELFF
>.|TRBV27|TRBJ1-1
CASSFSRGFTEAFF
>.|TRBV7-9|TRBJ2-4
CASSPMGDRAKNIQYF
>.|TRBV18|TRBJ1-1
CASSPSGRQLNTEAFF
>.|TRBV15|TRBJ1-2
CATSTGQGRDTF
>.|TRBV29-1|TRBJ1-1
CSVTITGTEAFF
>TRBD2|TRBV28|TRBJ2-1
CASSPGTSGSRTYNEQFF